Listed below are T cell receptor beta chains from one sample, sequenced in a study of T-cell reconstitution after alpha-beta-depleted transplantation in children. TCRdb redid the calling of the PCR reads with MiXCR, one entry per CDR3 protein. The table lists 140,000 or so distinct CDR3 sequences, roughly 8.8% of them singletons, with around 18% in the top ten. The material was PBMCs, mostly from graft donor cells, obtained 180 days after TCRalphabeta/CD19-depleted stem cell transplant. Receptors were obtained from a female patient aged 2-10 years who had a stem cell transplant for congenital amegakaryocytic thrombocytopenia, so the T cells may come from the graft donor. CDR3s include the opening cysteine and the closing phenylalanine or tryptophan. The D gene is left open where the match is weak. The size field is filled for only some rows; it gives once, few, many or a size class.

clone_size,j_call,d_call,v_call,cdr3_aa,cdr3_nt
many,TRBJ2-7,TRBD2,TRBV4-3,CASSQWSGRGWEQYF,TGCGCCAGCAGCCAATGGTCCGGGAGGGGATGGGAGCAGTACTTC
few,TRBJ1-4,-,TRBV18,CASSTYSPGGEKLFF,TGTGCCAGCTCAACCTACTCCCCCGGAGGTGAAAAACTGTTTTTT
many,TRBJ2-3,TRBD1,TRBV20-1,CSARHFRTGSSTDTQYF,TGCAGTGCTAGACACTTCCGGACAGGGTCTAGCACAGATACGCAGTATTTT
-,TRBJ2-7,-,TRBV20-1,CSASRRQAYEQYF,TGCAGTGCGTCCCGGAGACAGGCCTACGAGCAGTACTTC
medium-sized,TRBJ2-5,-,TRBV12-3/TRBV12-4,CASSLGGAFQETQYF,TGTGCCAGCAGTTTAGGCGGGGCTTTCCAAGAGACCCAGTACTTC
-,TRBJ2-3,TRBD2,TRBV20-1,CSANLGLAGEGGTDTQYF,TGCAGTGCAAATTTAGGACTAGCGGGAGAGGGGGGCACAGATACGCAGTATTTT
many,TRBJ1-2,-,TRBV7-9,CASTQPRGTLNYGYTF,TGTGCCAGCACCCAGCCCCGCGGAACCCTTAACTATGGCTACACCTTC
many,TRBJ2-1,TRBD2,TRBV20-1,CSAREGGGAYNEQFF,TGCAGTGCTAGAGAAGGCGGGGGGGCGTACAATGAGCAGTTCTTC
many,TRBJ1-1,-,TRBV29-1,CSVLPEGVTEAFF,TGCAGCGTCCTTCCCGAAGGTGTCACTGAAGCTTTCTTT
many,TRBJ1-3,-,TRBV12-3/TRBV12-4,CASSPNQGNTIYF,TGTGCCAGCAGCCCCAACCAGGGAAACACCATATATTTT
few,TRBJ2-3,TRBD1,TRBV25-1,CASSDGDRGQDTQYF,TGTGCCAGCAGTGACGGGGACAGGGGGCAAGATACGCAGTATTTT